This entry describes one T cell receptor (beta chain). Its antigen target is currently unknown. It has no much larger one-base neighbor in the sample; base qualities were not kept. This sample is drawn from a study of blood T cells in healthy people across ages (dated by TCRdb to the mid-2010s). With regard to the full study: In model experiments, template switching captured about one uniquely barcoded TCR beta cDNA molecule for every two T cells. The study analyzed two additional independent replicas of 1 million unique cDNA reads from the same blood draw for two donors, one aged 18 to 30 and one aged 80 or older. Donors were grouped into four age groups: young (average roughly 17 years), middle-aged (around 39), aged (over 55) and long-lived (approximately 81). Using deep sequencing normalized with unique cDNA molecular identifiers, the study measured how TCR beta repertoire diversity changes with age.

Systemically healthy Caucasian individuals from Russia, approximately 39 in total and aged roughly 6 to 100 years, were included as donors. Around 10 milliliters of peripheral blood were collected from each donor into EDTA-treated Vacutainer tubes. PBMCs were isolated by Ficoll-Paque density-gradient centrifugation, with at least 7 million obtained per sample. Total RNA, at least 6 micrograms per sample, was extracted from PBMCs with Trizol reagent. Naive CD45RAhigh/CD27high T cell percentages were measured by flow cytometry on a PBMC aliquot from every donor. What the study reported, not specific to this receptor: Compared with the aged group, the long-lived group had more naive CD4+ T cells, fewer expanded clones and increased TCR diversity, a pattern suggesting age selection. Estimates of total diversity based on one million sequenced T cells were regarded as lower bounds and as underestimates. The percentage of naive T cells measured by flow cytometry correlated strongly with observed TCR beta diversity. Because donor CMV infection status was unknown, age-related changes in expanded clonotypes were potentially confounded. As age increased, observed TCR beta diversity per million T cells dropped in a roughly linear way, and a significant reduction was already evident by age 40. Conclusive comparison of naive and antigen-experienced compartments was prevented by the profiling of bulk unsorted PBMCs.

Taken from the germline V gene (reference sequence), the CDR1 and CDR2 loops are SEHNR and FQNEAQ. V drops 5 bases and J drops 0 bases, leaving 10 bases in between. Taken from cysteine to phenylalanine, the CDR3 has 14 residues. Only the CDR3 region is kept as DNA, spanning 42 bases read in frame from base 1. Library preparation employed 5' RACE. TCRdb records Illumina HiSeq 2500 as the sequencer. A second PCR of about 7 to 12 cycles was run with a J-beta primer mix and a sample-barcoded 5' primer. A template-switch 5' adaptor carrying 12 random nucleotides introduced a unique molecular identifier onto each TCR beta cDNA molecule. Each sample yielded at least 2.5 million CDR3-containing paired-end reads. First-strand cDNA synthesis was performed from all RNA using the Mint cDNA synthesis kit, with priming by a TRBC-specific oligonucleotide. All cDNA was treated with uracil-DNA glycosylase and then went through a first 18-cycle PCR with the universal primers M1SS and BC2_uni_R. The original methods were these. For normalization, 1 million high-quality reads, each with a distinct molecular identifier, were randomly selected from each sample. Instead of being binned into consensus sequences, reads with shared molecular identifiers were discarded. MiTCR, with a Q25 quality threshold and the strictest error-elimination algorithm, was used for CDR3 identification, clonotype clustering and error correction. A nonparametric unseen species model with Euler transformation was used to estimate a lower bound on total TCR beta diversity. TCRdb reran the public reads through fastp at Q25 and MiXCR, keeping productive beta chains. Rows are combined by CDR3 protein, so each entry shows the most common genes and DNA. The authors' filters were not applied to this entry. Recorded for this sample are about 800,000 distinct CDR3 sequences; approximately 25% of them occurred a single time. The ten most abundant clones make up more than 3% of the sample.

These data also featured in a second study, about T cells of mothers and their children. The other study reports the following: The donors were nine systemically healthy Caucasian individuals, made up of three mothers and their six children. cDNA synthesis consumed the entire amount of extracted RNA, loaded at roughly 1.5 ug RNA in each 15 ul reaction. Sample barcodes and 2-4 random nucleotides were added via the M1S primer in the second PCR. Each mother yielded over 8.5 million TCR beta CDR3 reads and each child 3 million to 3.5 million reads. In both related and unrelated pairs, thymic selection shapes the output of TCR recombination in a similar way, with inherited differences having only a minor effect. Normalized repertoire overlap was always slightly but never significantly higher in related than unrelated mother-child pairs. Persistent microchimeric T cell clones were not detected, at a sensitivity of approximately 100 clones per million clonotypes. The study used deep NGS to compare TCR beta repertoires of mothers and children, seeking features distinguishing related mother-child pairs from unrelated individuals. The mean age was roughly 36 +/- 4 years for the mothers and around 11 +/- 4 years for the children. After adapter ligation was performed with NEBNext reagents, the libraries were sequenced on an Illumina HiSeq 2000 with 100+100 nt paired-end reads. Mother and child libraries were prepared a month apart and sequenced in separate runs to prevent cross-contamination. For each donor, between 500,000 and 2,000,000 distinct TCR beta clonotypes were identified. Naive TCR beta clonotypes were estimated from low-frequency clonotypes matched to each donor's FACS-determined naive share, without sorting.

The clonotype was recovered from a boy aged 5-17 years in good health. The sequenced sample was blood. In this chain, TRBV7-9 is recombined with TRBJ1-1; the D segment cannot be called with confidence. The nucleotides read TGTGCCAGCAGCCCCTCGTACATGAACACTGAAGCTTTCTTT. The encoded protein is CASSPSYMNTEAFF.